What follows describes a single TCR delta chain. Its antigen remains undetermined. The input lacks base qualities; no much larger clone sits a single base away. The entry originates in a study of gamma-delta chains in newborns, infants, children (dated by TCRdb to between 2017 and 2020). Study-level background: According to the study title, microbial exposure causes polyclonal expansion of innate gammadelta T cells right after birth. How innate gammadelta T cell populations in human newborns were shaped by microbial exposure immediately after birth was investigated in the study.

For sequencing, an Illumina MiSeq was employed. Clones were re-identified by TCRdb from the public reads with CATT, and rows with the same DNA were merged. The sample table shows thousands of delta-chain clones, and around 0.98% are seen once. The ten largest clones add up to roughly 25% of the sample. The cysteine opens and the phenylalanine closes a CDR3 of 18 amino acids. Solely the CDR3 DNA is kept, with 54 bases framed from the first base. The CDR1 and CDR2 encoded by the germline V gene are GEAIGNYY and EKD. Trimming leaves V shorter by 3 bases and J shorter by 0 bases, with the junction holding 13 bases beyond the gene matches.

Material for sequencing was blood. The TCR comes from a child who was a newborn, infant or young child, either healthy, febrile or measles-vaccinated (not recorded which). The chain is assembled from TRDV2 and TRDJ1; a stretch of 9 junction bases matches TRDD3. For the CDR3, the sequence is CACDAIGGGYPYTDKLIF. The nucleotide sequence is TGTGCCTGTGACGCGATCGGCGGGGGATACCCGTACACCGATAAACTCATCTTT.